The rows below give T cell receptor beta chains drawn from one sample of a study of human T cells and chemical hapten exposure. TCRdb passed the RACE reads through MiXCR, listing each CDR3 protein once. The table shows 200,000 to 300,000 distinct CDR3 sequences, with 8.6% occurring only once. Source: whole blood, taken in connection with sensitization to the hapten diphenylcyclopropenone (DPC). The receptor source for this set is a woman aged 40 to 50 with alopecia areata. Some clones in this sample may be carry-over from other donors' samples. Both conserved end residues are part of each CDR3. D genes are given only for firm matches. The size entry is marked missing in some rows and otherwise reads once, few, many or a size class.

j_gene: TRBJ2-1; d_gene: NA; abundance: many; v_gene: TRBV11-2; CDR3aa: CASSGGGSGATEQFF; CDR3nt: TGTGCCAGCAGCGGAGGTGGGTCAGGGGCTACCGAGCAGTTCTTC
j_gene: TRBJ2-5; d_gene: NA; abundance: many; v_gene: TRBV28; CDR3aa: CASSLSPGTQETQYF; CDR3nt: TGTGCCAGCAGTTTATCGCCAGGGACCCAAGAGACCCAGTACTTC
j_gene: TRBJ2-1; d_gene: NA; abundance: many; v_gene: TRBV20-1; CDR3aa: CSATRLIYNEQFF; CDR3nt: TGCAGTGCGACGCGGCTCATCTACAATGAGCAGTTCTTC
j_gene: TRBJ1-1; d_gene: TRBD1; abundance: many; v_gene: TRBV11-2; CDR3aa: CASSQGQGNTEAFF; CDR3nt: TGTGCCAGCAGCCAGGGACAGGGAAACACTGAAGCTTTCTTT
j_gene: TRBJ2-7; d_gene: TRBD2; abundance: NA; v_gene: TRBV7-9; CDR3aa: CASSQAFGTSASSYEQYF; CDR3nt: TGTGCCAGCAGCCAAGCTTTCGGGACTAGCGCGAGCTCCTACGAGCAGTACTTC
j_gene: TRBJ2-3; d_gene: NA; abundance: few; v_gene: TRBV14; CDR3aa: CASSQVSSDTQYF; CDR3nt: TGTGCCAGCAGCCAAGTGAGCTCCGATACGCAGTATTTT
j_gene: TRBJ2-1; d_gene: TRBD2; abundance: few; v_gene: TRBV9; CDR3aa: CASSVGLAPFNEQFF; CDR3nt: TGTGCCAGCAGCGTAGGACTAGCACCCTTCAATGAGCAGTTCTTC
j_gene: TRBJ1-1; d_gene: NA; abundance: NA; v_gene: TRBV6-2/TRBV6-3; CDR3aa: CASSYPDRGTEAFF; CDR3nt: TGTGCCAGCAGTTATCCGGACAGAGGCACTGAAGCTTTCTTT
j_gene: TRBJ1-4; d_gene: NA; abundance: many; v_gene: TRBV4-3; CDR3aa: CASSQDGWGNEKLFF; CDR3nt: TGCGCCAGCAGCCAAGATGGTTGGGGGAATGAAAAACTGTTTTTT
j_gene: TRBJ2-1; d_gene: NA; abundance: once; v_gene: TRBV20-1; CDR3aa: CSATRPSYNEQFF; CDR3nt: TGCAGTGCTACGCGGCCGTCCTACAATGAGCAGTTCTTC
j_gene: TRBJ1-5; d_gene: NA; abundance: NA; v_gene: TRBV18; CDR3aa: CASSPNGGDQPQHF; CDR3nt: TGTGCCAGCTCACCAAACGGGGGCGATCAGCCCCAGCATTTT
j_gene: TRBJ2-7; d_gene: TRBD1; abundance: NA; v_gene: TRBV29-1; CDR3aa: CSARDSKTYEQYF; CDR3nt: TGCAGCGCCCGGGACAGCAAAACCTACGAGCAGTACTTC
j_gene: TRBJ2-3; d_gene: TRBD2; abundance: NA; v_gene: TRBV11-2; CDR3aa: CASLPSGRAYDTQYF; CDR3nt: TGTGCCAGCCTTCCTAGCGGGAGGGCTTATGATACGCAGTATTTT
j_gene: TRBJ2-5; d_gene: TRBD1; abundance: few; v_gene: TRBV6-5; CDR3aa: CASSLQPGQGVETQYF; CDR3nt: TGTGCCAGCAGCCTACAGCCGGGACAGGGTGTAGAGACCCAGTACTTC
j_gene: TRBJ2-7; d_gene: NA; abundance: few; v_gene: TRBV19; CDR3aa: CASSMGPALYEQYF; CDR3nt: TGTGCCAGTAGTATGGGACCAGCCCTCTACGAGCAGTACTTC
j_gene: TRBJ2-1; d_gene: TRBD2; abundance: few; v_gene: TRBV7-9; CDR3aa: CASNSGTMINEQFF; CDR3nt: TGTGCCAGCAACTCCGGGACTATGATCAATGAGCAGTTCTTC
j_gene: TRBJ2-3; d_gene: NA; abundance: many; v_gene: TRBV6-6; CDR3aa: CASSYSGGGAADTQYF; CDR3nt: TGTGCCAGCAGTTACTCTGGCGGAGGGGCGGCAGATACGCAGTATTTT
j_gene: TRBJ1-3; d_gene: NA; abundance: NA; v_gene: TRBV5-8; CDR3aa: CASSLIPRASGNTIYF; CDR3nt: TGTGCCAGCAGCTTGATACCCCGGGCTTCTGGAAACACCATATATTTT
j_gene: TRBJ2-4; d_gene: TRBD1; abundance: NA; v_gene: TRBV27; CDR3aa: CASSFPPDRGIGKNIQYF; CDR3nt: TGTGCCAGCAGTTTCCCACCGGACAGGGGGATAGGCAAAAACATTCAGTACTTC
j_gene: TRBJ1-6; d_gene: TRBD1; abundance: many; v_gene: TRBV28; CDR3aa: CASSLTGGGNSPLHF; CDR3nt: TGTGCCAGCAGTCTTACAGGGGGCGGCAATTCACCCCTCCACTTT
j_gene: TRBJ1-2; d_gene: NA; abundance: many; v_gene: TRBV20-1; CDR3aa: CSARDGASWGYTF; CDR3nt: TGCAGTGCTAGAGATGGAGCCTCCTGGGGCTACACCTTC
j_gene: TRBJ2-7; d_gene: NA; abundance: many; v_gene: TRBV4-1; CDR3aa: CASSQGEAVEQYF; CDR3nt: TGCGCCAGCAGCCAAGGGGAGGCGGTCGAGCAGTACTTC
j_gene: TRBJ2-3; d_gene: NA; abundance: NA; v_gene: TRBV19; CDR3aa: CASSTQTGGTDTQYF; CDR3nt: TGTGCCAGTAGTACCCAGACAGGTGGGACAGATACGCAGTATTTT
j_gene: TRBJ2-5; d_gene: NA; abundance: many; v_gene: TRBV11-2; CDR3aa: CASSSLARSQETQYF; CDR3nt: TGTGCCAGCAGCTCGTTAGCGAGATCCCAAGAGACCCAGTACTTC
j_gene: TRBJ2-1; d_gene: NA; abundance: many; v_gene: TRBV11-1; CDR3aa: CASSLGARQQFF; CDR3nt: TGTGCCAGCAGCTTAGGAGCGAGACAGCAGTTCTTC
j_gene: TRBJ2-3; d_gene: NA; abundance: NA; v_gene: TRBV20-1; CDR3aa: CSAWGSTDTQYF; CDR3nt: TGCAGTGCCTGGGGGAGTACAGATACGCAGTATTTT
j_gene: TRBJ1-2; d_gene: NA; abundance: NA; v_gene: TRBV6-6; CDR3aa: CASTKDRLGYGYTF; CDR3nt: TGTGCCAGCACGAAAGACAGGCTTGGCTATGGCTACACCTTC
j_gene: TRBJ2-7; d_gene: TRBD2; abundance: many; v_gene: TRBV12-3/TRBV12-4; CDR3aa: CASSFLIGGYEQYF; CDR3nt: TGTGCCAGCAGTTTTCTGATCGGGGGGTACGAGCAGTACTTC
j_gene: TRBJ2-2; d_gene: NA; abundance: few; v_gene: TRBV20-1; CDR3aa: CSAKDQGRAGELFF; CDR3nt: TGCAGTGCCAAAGATCAGGGACGGGCCGGGGAGCTGTTTTTT
j_gene: TRBJ1-2; d_gene: NA; abundance: few; v_gene: TRBV19; CDR3aa: CASSIDLGTDNYGYTF; CDR3nt: TGTGCCAGTAGTATAGATCTGGGGACGGATAACTATGGCTACACCTTC
j_gene: TRBJ2-5; d_gene: NA; abundance: few; v_gene: TRBV11-2; CDR3aa: CASSSSGHQYF; CDR3nt: TGTGCCAGCAGCTCCTCGGGACACCAGTACTTC
j_gene: TRBJ2-1; d_gene: NA; abundance: NA; v_gene: TRBV24-1; CDR3aa: CATSGAGTVPYNEQFF; CDR3nt: TGTGCCACCAGTGGGGCAGGGACGGTCCCTTACAATGAGCAGTTCTTC
j_gene: TRBJ2-3; d_gene: TRBD1; abundance: few; v_gene: TRBV5-1; CDR3aa: CASSLGWTGTGGTDTQYF; CDR3nt: TGCGCCAGCAGCTTGGGTTGGACAGGGACCGGGGGCACAGATACGCAGTATTTT
j_gene: TRBJ2-5; d_gene: TRBD1; abundance: few; v_gene: TRBV5-1; CDR3aa: CASSSGQGGGETQYF; CDR3nt: TGCGCCAGCAGCTCGGGACAGGGCGGAGGAGAGACCCAGTACTTC
j_gene: TRBJ2-3; d_gene: NA; abundance: NA; v_gene: TRBV12-3/TRBV12-4; CDR3aa: CASRELGSTDTQYF; CDR3nt: TGTGCCAGCAGGGAACTGGGGTCCACAGATACGCAGTATTTT
j_gene: TRBJ2-6; d_gene: NA; abundance: many; v_gene: TRBV27; CDR3aa: CASSFSLSGANVLTF; CDR3nt: TGTGCCAGCAGTTTCAGCCTCTCTGGGGCCAACGTCCTGACTTTC
j_gene: TRBJ1-2; d_gene: TRBD1; abundance: few; v_gene: TRBV27; CDR3aa: CASRSTTGGAYGYTF; CDR3nt: TGTGCCAGCAGATCCACAACAGGGGGAGCTTATGGCTACACCTTC
j_gene: TRBJ2-1; d_gene: TRBD2; abundance: few; v_gene: TRBV7-6; CDR3aa: CASSLVRTSGNYNEQFF; CDR3nt: TGTGCCAGCAGCTTAGTCCGGACTAGCGGGAACTACAATGAGCAGTTCTTC
j_gene: TRBJ2-5; d_gene: NA; abundance: NA; v_gene: TRBV12-3/TRBV12-4; CDR3aa: CASSLWSSAQETQYF; CDR3nt: TGTGCCAGCAGTTTGTGGTCTAGCGCTCAAGAGACCCAGTACTTC